A single count supports the clone carrying this TCR beta chain. This specimen comes from a study of blood T cell repertoires in COVID-19. Across the whole study: Whether acute or convalescent, the COVID-19 samples came from the United States, Italy and Spain. From T cells, B-cell-depleted T cells, or PBMCs came the material, which was cDNA or gDNA.

J gave up 0 bases and V 7 bases, and 6 bases lay outside the gene matches. The length of the CDR3 is 15 residues. Germline V gene data show CDR1 as SGHTS and CDR2 as YDEGEE. Source study methods: Scientists estimated how many nucleated cells there were by amplifying reference gene primers. TCRdb's table, derived via immunoSEQ multiplex PCR, lists solely in-frame clones and lacks some. For V, J and clone size, that table is used; D and trimming come from the DNA. The sample holds about 190,000 clones, around four fifths seen once. The clonotype comes from a woman older than 75 with active or convalescent COVID-19. The chain couples TRBV5-8 to TRBJ2-3; 9 bases map to TRBD1. Source material: peripheral blood. CDR3 sequence reads: CASLPGTGSTDTQYF. The CDR3 DNA is TGTGCCAGCCTCCCAGGGACAGGGAGCACAGATACGCAGTATTTT.